This entry describes one TCR beta chain. What antigen it recognizes has not been identified. No much larger clonotype is one base removed from it; base qualities were not supplied. This specimen comes from a study of blood T cells in healthy people across ages (dated by TCRdb to the mid-2010s). A note on the overall study: In model experiments, template switching captured roughly one uniquely barcoded TCR beta cDNA molecule for every two T cells. Age-related changes in TCR beta repertoire diversity were measured in the study by deep sequencing normalized with unique cDNA molecular identifiers. Donors were grouped into four age groups: young (average 16 years), middle-aged (around 39), aged (roughly 62) and long-lived (around 80). Two additional independent replicas of 1 million unique cDNA reads from the same blood draw were analyzed for two donors (one aged 18 to 30 and one aged 80 or older). Results the study describes overall, beyond this receptor: Estimates of total diversity based on one million sequenced T cells were considered lower bounds and underestimates. Because profiling used bulk unsorted PBMCs, naive and antigen-experienced compartments could not be compared conclusively. Observed TCR beta diversity per million T cells fell roughly linearly with age, and a significant reduction was already apparent by age around 40. There was a strong correlation between observed TCR beta diversity and the percentage of naive T cells measured by flow cytometry. The CMV infection status of donors was not known, potentially confounding age-related changes in expanded clonotypes. The long-lived group showed more naive CD4+ T cells, fewer expanded clones and increased TCR diversity than the aged group, suggesting age selection.

Reading from cysteine to phenylalanine, the CDR3 counts 15 amino acids. Only the CDR3 DNA is retained, 45 bases long and in frame from the first base. Ends trimmed: V by 4 bases, J by 8 bases; bases unmatched to a gene: 8. Via the germline V gene, CDR1 is SGHTA and CDR2 FQGNSA. The donors were roughly 40 Caucasian individuals from Russia, aged roughly 6 to 90 years, who were systemically healthy. Each donor gave around 9.8 milliliters of peripheral blood, collected into EDTA-treated Vacutainer tubes. PBMCs were isolated by Ficoll-Paque density-gradient centrifugation, with at least 6 million obtained per sample. Trizol reagent was used to extract total RNA from the PBMCs, yielding at least 5.5 micrograms per sample. For every donor, flow cytometry on a PBMC aliquot measured the percentage of naive CD45RAhigh/CD27high T cells. Receptors were amplified or captured by 5' RACE. Reads for this sample came from an Illumina HiSeq 2500. A second roughly 6 to 12 cycle PCR used a sample-barcoded 5' primer and a J-beta primer mix. Each TCR beta cDNA molecule received a unique molecular identifier from a template-switch 5' adaptor carrying 12 random nucleotides. Each sample yielded at least 2.5 million CDR3-containing paired-end reads. First-strand cDNA synthesis was performed from all RNA using the Mint cDNA synthesis kit, with priming by a TRBC-specific oligonucleotide. Following uracil-DNA glycosylase treatment, all cDNA underwent a first 18-cycle PCR with the universal primers M1SS and BC2_uni_R. The source study handled its data this way. Each sample was normalized by randomly selecting 1 million high-quality reads, each carrying a distinct molecular identifier. Instead of being binned into consensus sequences, reads that shared molecular identifiers were thrown out. MiTCR, run with a Q25 quality threshold and the strictest error-elimination algorithm, handled CDR3 identification, clonotype clustering and error correction. Lower-bound total TCR beta diversity was estimated with a nonparametric unseen species model using Euler transformation. The public reads were reanalyzed by TCRdb: fastp trimming at Q25, MiXCR alignment, in-frame beta chains only. Entries are consolidated by CDR3 protein sequence, retaining the most common genes and DNA. What appears here as the V and J calls and clone size reflects TCRdb's work, not the paper's. The sample table records about 800,000 distinct CDR3 sequences; around a quarter of these occur just once. The ten largest make up under 4.5% of the sample.

These same records also appear under a second study, on T cells of mothers and their children. Taken from the second paper: Nine systemically healthy Caucasian individuals served as donors, namely three mothers together with their six children. cDNA synthesis used all of the extracted RNA, with around 1.6 ug of RNA in each 15 ul reaction. In the second PCR, the M1S primer added sample barcodes and 2-4 random nucleotides. Over 8.5 million TCR beta CDR3 reads came from each mother, compared with approximately 3 million reads from each child. TCR recombination output is similarly shaped by thymic selection in related and unrelated pairs, with a minor effect exerted by inherited differences. Normalized repertoire overlap was always slightly but never significantly higher in related than unrelated mother-child pairs. No persistent microchimeric T cell clones were found, with a detection sensitivity of approximately 100 clones per million clonotypes. In the study, deep NGS was used to compare the TCR beta repertoires of mothers and children, and features distinguishing related mother-child pairs from unrelated individuals were sought. Mothers averaged roughly 40 +/- 4 years of age and children averaged roughly 12 +/- 4 years. After adapter ligation was performed with NEBNext reagents, the libraries were sequenced on an Illumina HiSeq 2000 with 100+100 nt paired-end reads. To prevent cross-contamination, the mother and child libraries were prepared one month apart and sequenced in separate runs. Between roughly 500,000 and 2,300,000 distinct TCR beta clonotypes were identified per donor. Naive TCR beta clonotypes were estimated from low-frequency clonotypes matched to each donor's FACS-determined naive share, without sorting.

This clonotype was sampled from a boy between 10 and 17 years old in good health. Sequencing was done on a sample of blood. The rearrangement combines TRBV7-2 with TRBJ1-6; 7 junctional bases match TRBD1. The DNA sequence follows: TGTGCCAGCAGCTCGACCGGGACAGCAGATTCACCCCTCCACTTT. Translated, this is CASSSTGTADSPLHF.